This entry features one T cell receptor (beta chain) sequence. Its antigen is not identified. This entry comes from a study of cytomegalovirus exposure and HLA in healthy donors. PCR used 60 Vbeta primers and 13 Jbeta primers. Libraries were prepared by immunoSEQ multiplex PCR; TCRdb keeps only in-frame clonotypes and omits some of them. The sample lists a few hundred thousand clones; 70% to 80% were seen once. Points from the study as a whole: Later analysis associated a missense DCLRE1C variant with TCR beta V- and J-gene trimming. Some public TCRs appeared in many individuals, while most sequences were rare.

Material: PBMCs. This clonotype was obtained from a woman in her sixties in good health and CMV-seropositive.

The CDR3 spells CASSLGFYRGEQYF. The CDR3 DNA follows: TGTGCCAGCAGCTTAGGGTTTTATCGGGGGGAGCAGTACTTC. This sequence joins TRBV7-2 and TRBJ2-7, with D perhaps matching TRBD2 (6 bases). The CDR3 runs 14 residues. Germline assignment: CDR1 SGHTA and CDR2 FQGNSA. V was pared by 1 base and J by 7 bases, with 14 bases between.